This T cell receptor beta chain was identified during a study of CDR3 diversity in severe acne. This clonotype came up a few times. Germline CDR1 reads SEHNR; CDR2 reads FQNEAQ (reference sequence). The CDR3 contains 14 residues. The V gene lost 4 bases and the J gene lost 2 bases, with 12 bases spanning the gap. In TCRdb, the PCR reads were re-called with MiXCR into one record per CDR3 protein. The data contain over 70,000 distinct CDR3 sequences, around 50% of them seen just once; the ten biggest clones take up 13% to 15%. The rearrangement uses TRBV7-9 and TRBJ2-7; D not certain. The specimen was blood. This clonotype was sampled from a male donor in good health, without acne. The CDR3 spells CASSSGQAAYEQYF. For the CDR3, the DNA is TGTGCCAGCAGCTCTGGGCAGGCGGCCTACGAGCAGTACTTC.